One T cell receptor beta chain is described in this entry. Its antigen is undetermined. The sample belongs to a study of monozygotic twins with inflammatory bowel disease. Researchers put TCRalpha and TCRbeta cDNA through two nested PCRs lasting 16 and 9 cycles. From the 5' RACE reads, TCRdb lists one entry per CDR3 protein and no DNA. This sample's table has approximately 400,000 distinct CDR3 sequences. Germline CDR1 reads SEHNR; CDR2 reads FQNEAQ (reference sequence). The CDR3 extends over 16 amino acids. General study results and limits: Inverse Simpson values showed less TCRbeta diversity in IBD patients than in their healthy co-twins. Twin concordance left repertoire similarity unchanged, with limited power a possible explanation for this lack of difference.

Donors each contributed one blood sample measuring about 2.5 ml. The receptor comes from a human donor with ulcerative colitis or Crohn's disease, or a healthy co-twin of an affected twin (not recorded which). The V call is TRBV7-9, the J call TRBJ2-7; TCRdb's assignment of TRBD1 cannot be checked, as there is no DNA. The sample comprised blood. The CDR3 spells CASSSPGDRGSYEQYF.